One and the same sample provided the 17 T cell receptor beta chains below, sequenced in a study of T-cell memory formation after mild COVID-19. Using its own MiXCR run on the 5' RACE reads, TCRdb lists one record per CDR3 protein. This table has about 350,000 distinct CDR3 sequences, 25% to 30% appearing once. Sequencing was performed on PBMCs or a T cell subset sorted from them (not recorded which). The receptors originated from an adult woman who had mild COVID-19 (a few samples of this study predate the infection). Cell type and time point are not known.

This chain connects TRBV12-3 or TRBV12-4 to TRBJ2-1; D could derive from TRBD1 or TRBD2 (5 bases each). The CDR3 extends over 15 amino acids. Deletions cut 6 bases from V and 4 bases from J, with 16 bases between. In DNA form, the CDR3 reads TGTGCCAGCAGACCCCCCGGGACGGTTTACAATGAGCAGTTCTTC. As protein: CASRPPGTVYNEQFF.

The genes are TRBV3-1 and TRBJ1-5; 10 bases are shared with TRBD1. CDR1 and CDR2 (germline): LGHDT, YNNKEL (reference sequence). The CDR3 contains 14 residues. The V and J ends lost 3 bases and 7 bases, in that order; junction bases with no gene match: 3. Here the CDR3 DNA reads TGTGCCAGCAGCCATGGACAGGGGGGACAGCCCCAGCATTTT. It codes for CASSHGQGGQPQHF.

The V call is TRBV3-1, the J call TRBJ1-5; D gene ambiguous. This CDR3 is built from 14 residues. Germline V gene data show CDR1 as LGHDT and CDR2 as YNNKEL (reference sequence). The V end lost 4 bases, the J end lost 3 bases, and 10 bases lay between the germline ends. The CDR3 nucleotides read TGTGCCAGCAGCCCCCGGGCCTACAATCAGCCCCAGCATTTT. It specifies CASSPRAYNQPQHF.

This clonotype was detected many times. The CDR3: CSVEDPVRRMNTEAFF. Written as DNA, the CDR3 is TGCAGCGTTGAAGACCCGGTCCGGCGCATGAACACTGAAGCTTTCTTT. The chain has TRBV29-1 and TRBJ1-1, with D unclear. The CDR3 contains 16 residues. The germline CDR1 and CDR2 sequences are SQVTM and ANQGSEA. Trimming pared 0 bases from V and 0 bases from J, leaving 14 bases between.

This chain's CDR3 is CASSHGQGTNEQYF. The CDR3 bases are TGTGCCAGCAGCCACGGACAGGGGACTAACGAGCAGTACTTC. This sequence joins TRBV12-3 or TRBV12-4 and TRBJ2-7; TRBD1 matches 9 bases. Germline trimming cut 6 bases from V and 5 bases from J; bases unmatched to any gene: 8. The CDR3 sequence is 14 residues long.

The sample holds a few counts of this clonotype. The J gene is TRBJ1-2, the V gene TRBV30; maybe TRBD1 (6 bases). V lost 2 bases and J 4 bases, leaving 8 bases between the germline ends. Germline CDR1 and CDR2: GTSNPN and SVGIG (reference sequence). The CDR3 consists of 12 residues. The CDR3 loop is CAWSRGLYGYTF. The DNA of the CDR3 is TGTGCCTGGAGTCGGGGGCTCTATGGCTACACCTTC.

The chain recombines TRBV15 with TRBJ2-3, with 10 bases fitting TRBD2. Losses at the gene ends were 0 bases for V and 9 bases for J; bases not matched to a gene: 18. The V gene's germline CDR1 is LNHNV and CDR2 YYDKDF (reference sequence). The CDR3 consists of 19 residues. CDR3 bases: TGTGCCACCAGCAGAGATTTTGGTCCTAGCGGGGGCCCGAAGGTGACGCAGTATTTT. Residues: CATSRDFGPSGGPKVTQYF.

V usage is TRBV4-3 and J usage is TRBJ2-7; 8 nucleotides line up with TRBD1. With 2 bases clipped from V and 6 bases from J, the junction kept 9 bases outside the gene matches. Per germline, CDR1 LGHNA and CDR2 YSLEER. This CDR3 is built from 15 residues. The CDR3 loop reads CASSQSTQGVVEQYF. Written as DNA, the CDR3 is TGCGCCAGCAGCCAATCTACACAGGGGGTCGTCGAGCAGTACTTC.

This clonotype was seen more than once but under ten times. The J gene is TRBJ2-7, the V gene TRBV20-1; TRBD1 agrees at 12 bases. The CDR3 is 13 amino acids. The germline V gene has CDR1 DFQATT and CDR2 SNEGSKA (reference sequence). The trim removed 3 bases at V and 6 bases at J, leaving 3 bases unmatched. The CDR3, as DNA: TGCAGTGCTAGCCGGGACAGGGGGCTCGAGCAGTACTTC. Its translation is CSASRDRGLEQYF.

This clonotype showed up just a few times. This chain joins TRBV6-1 and TRBJ2-3; 9 positions match TRBD2. Germline lookup yields CDR1 MNHNS and CDR2 SASEGT. Germline trimming cut 6 bases from V and 2 bases from J; bases unmatched to any gene: 12. There are 17 residues in the CDR3. The CDR3 DNA reads as TGTGCCAGCAGCGATCTAGCGGGGCGGCCCCCCACAGATACGCAGTATTTT. Amino acids: CASSDLAGRPPTDTQYF.

This rearrangement joins TRBV5-1 to TRBJ2-3, with D perhaps assigned TRBD1 or TRBD2 (5 bases each). Germline-derived CDR1 and CDR2 are SGHRS and YFSETQ. The CDR3 is 15 amino acids. V was pared by 4 bases and J by 0 bases, with 12 bases between. The CDR3 spells CASSHRDGSTDTQYF. The CDR3 nucleotides are TGCGCCAGCAGCCACCGGGACGGCAGCACAGATACGCAGTATTTT.

The chain has TRBV9 and TRBJ1-6, with 7 bases that match TRBD1. CDR3 length equals 15 residues. The germline CDR1 and CDR2 sequences are SGDLS and YYNGEE. The V segment lost 4 bases and the J segment 7 bases; nucleotides outside the gene matches: 8. The CDR3 spells CASSPLTGLNSPLHF. As DNA, the CDR3 is TGTGCCAGCAGCCCCTTGACAGGGCTAAATTCACCCCTCCACTTT.

This clonotype was observed a handful of times. The chain is built from TRBV6-6 and TRBJ2-7; D uncertain. Germline V lookup: CDR1 MNHNY, CDR2 SVGAGI (reference sequence). There are 13 residues in the CDR3. V was clipped by 0 bases and J by 3 bases, with 6 bases between them. The CDR3 loop reads CASSYSTRYEQYF. DNA of the CDR3: TGTGCCAGCAGTTACTCCACTCGCTACGAGCAGTACTTC.

The chain employs TRBV7-9 and TRBJ2-7; 11 bases are a match to TRBD2. The CDR3 has 14 amino acids. Trimming at V came to 4 bases and at J to 4 bases, leaving 3 bases not matched to a gene. Germline V gene data show CDR1 as SEHNR and CDR2 as FQNEAQ (reference sequence). CDR3 residues: CASSWGLAEYEQYF. The CDR3 nucleotides read TGTGCCAGCAGCTGGGGACTAGCGGAATACGAGCAGTACTTC.

The rearrangement joins TRBV9 to TRBJ2-7, with D unclear. The CDR3 is 12 residues long. CDR1 and CDR2 from the germline V gene are SGDLS and YYNGEE. The V and J ends lost 4 bases and 7 bases respectively, with 12 bases between them. The CDR3 bases are TGTGCCAGCAGCTCCGGTGGTTGGGAGCAGTACTTC. This encodes CASSSGGWEQYF.

This clonotype was counted a few times. This chain connects TRBV7-2 to TRBJ2-2, with D tentatively TRBD2 (6 bases). The CDR3 is 15 amino acids. Trimming pared 0 bases from V and 5 bases from J, leaving 10 bases between. The germline V gene has CDR1 SGHTA and CDR2 FQGNSA. The CDR3: CASSLAGGWTGELFF. The DNA of the CDR3 is TGTGCCAGCAGCTTAGCGGGAGGATGGACCGGGGAGCTGTTTTTT. The entire variable domain, with the rest obtained from reference TRBV7-2 and TRBJ2-2, is as follows: GAGVSQSPSNKVTEKGKDVELRCDPISGHTALYWYRQSLGQGLEFLIYFQGNSAPDKSGLPSDRFSAERTGGSVSTLTIQRTQQEDSAVYLCASSLAGGWTGELFFGEGSRLTVL.

This clonotype has a single count. The chain recombines TRBV7-8 with TRBJ2-7, with D unclear. There are 13 residues in the CDR3. V gave up 10 bases and J gave up 2 bases, with 15 bases separating them. The germline gives CDR1 SGHVS, CDR2 FQNEAQ. This CDR3 is CATQVGPTYEQYF. CDR3 nucleotide sequence: TGTGCCACCCAGGTAGGACCTACCTACGAGCAGTACTTC. Variable domain in full (rest from reference TRBV7-8 and TRBJ2-7): GAGVSQSPRYKVAKRGQDVALRCDPISGHVSLFWYQQALGQGPEFLTYFQNEAQLDKSGLPSDRFFAERPEGSVSTLKIQRTQQEDSAVYLCATQVGPTYEQYFGPGTRLTVT.